What follows describes a single T cell receptor (beta chain). Profiled with immunoSEQ multiplex PCR; TCRdb holds only in-frame clones, not every one. The sample consists of about 190,000 clones, about 80% of them appearing once. This specimen belongs to a study of blood T cell repertoires in COVID-19. The wider study: Researchers got acute and convalescent COVID-19 samples from the United States, Italy and Spain. T cells, B-cell-depleted T cells, or PBMCs provided the cDNA or gDNA that served as material.

The material sequenced was peripheral blood. The source of this sequence is a man in his sixties with acute or convalescent COVID-19.

CDR3 in amino acids: CASSQGQGAMDTF. DNA for the CDR3: TGTGCCAGCAGCCAAGGACAGGGGGCTATGGACACCTTC. This rearrangement joins TRBV3-1 (or the pseudogene TRBV3-2) to TRBJ1-2; 10 nucleotides line up with TRBD1. J gave up 12 bases and V 1 base, and 5 bases lay outside the gene matches. In germline, CDR1 is LGHDT, CDR2 YNNKEL (reference sequence). The CDR3 extends over 13 amino acids.